This T cell receptor beta chain was obtained from a study of blood T cell repertoires in COVID-19. Study context: Acute and convalescent COVID-19 samples came from the United States, Italy and Spain. In each case, the material was cDNA or gDNA derived from T cells, B-cell-depleted T cells, or PBMCs.

Trimming cost V 3 bases and J 6 bases, with 7 bases left between them. This CDR3 spans 12 amino acids. Libraries were prepared by immunoSEQ multiplex PCR; TCRdb keeps only in-frame clonotypes and omits some of them. The sample has roughly 80,000 clones, more than 80% seen once; the top ten hold over 15%. Sequencing was carried out using peripheral blood. The TCR sequence derives from a woman aged 60-75 years with acute or convalescent COVID-19. The V gene is TRBV12-3 or TRBV12-4, the J gene TRBJ2-3; D unclear. The CDR3 nucleotides read TGTGCCAGCAGTTTCAACAGTGATACGCAGTATTTT. Translated: CASSFNSDTQYF.